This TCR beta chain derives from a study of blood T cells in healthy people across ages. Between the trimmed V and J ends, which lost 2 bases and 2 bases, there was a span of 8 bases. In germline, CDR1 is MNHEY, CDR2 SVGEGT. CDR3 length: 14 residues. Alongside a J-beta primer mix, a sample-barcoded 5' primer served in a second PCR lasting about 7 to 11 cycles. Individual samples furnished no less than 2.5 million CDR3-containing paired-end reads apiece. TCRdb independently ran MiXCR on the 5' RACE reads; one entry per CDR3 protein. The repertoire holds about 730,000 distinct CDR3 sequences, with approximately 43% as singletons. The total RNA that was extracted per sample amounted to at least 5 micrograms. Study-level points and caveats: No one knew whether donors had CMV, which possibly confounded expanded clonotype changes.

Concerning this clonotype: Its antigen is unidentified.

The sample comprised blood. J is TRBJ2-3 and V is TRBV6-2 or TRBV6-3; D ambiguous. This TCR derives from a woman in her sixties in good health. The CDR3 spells CASSYDGTTDTQYF. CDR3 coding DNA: TGTGCCAGCAGTTACGATGGAACCACAGATACGCAGTATTTT.